Below, 21 T cell receptor beta chains from the same sample are listed, as sequenced in a study of early stage breast cancer tumors. The repertoire was sequenced with immunoSEQ multiplex PCR; TCRdb's copy has only in-frame clones and lacks some. Here the sample spans about 7,900 clones, under 65% being singletons. The specimen was breast tumor tissue. These receptors all stem from a person aged 65 to 85 with breast cancer.

CDR3 residues: CASSLAGAPSSTDTQYF. DNA of the CDR3: TGTGCCAGCAGCTTAGCTGGAGCTCCTAGCTCCACAGATACGCAGTATTTT. The J gene is TRBJ2-3, the V gene TRBV7-8, with D perhaps TRBD2 (5 bases). The CDR3 is 17 amino acids. CDR1 and CDR2 (germline): SGHVS, FQNEAQ. The V end lost 0 bases, the J end lost 2 bases, and 15 bases lay between the germline ends.

The genes are TRBV28 and TRBJ1-1; 11 bases align to TRBD1. The germline V gene encodes CDR1 MDHEN and CDR2 SYDVKM. The CDR3 runs 17 residues. V dropped 6 bases and J dropped 0; count of bases not matched to a gene: 9. CDR3 sequence: CASSTGTGGSMNTEAFF. CDR3 in DNA: TGTGCCAGCAGCACCGGGACAGGGGGGTCCATGAACACTGAAGCTTTCTTT.

CDR3 amino acids: CASSLGWEPGELFF. In nucleotides, the CDR3 is TGTGCCAGCAGTTTAGGGTGGGAGCCCGGGGAGCTGTTTTTT. The rearrangement links TRBV28 to TRBJ2-2, with D possibly TRBD2 on 5 matching bases. The V gene lost 2 bases and the J gene lost 6 bases, with 10 bases spanning the gap. Per the germline V gene, CDR1 is MDHEN and CDR2 is SYDVKM. The CDR3 totals 14 residues.

The chain combines TRBV11-3 with TRBJ2-7; no clear D. The CDR3 extends over 15 amino acids. The ends were cut back, 1 base at V and 6 bases at J, with 16 bases in the middle. Per the germline V gene, CDR1 is SGHNT and CDR2 is YENEEA. This CDR3 reads CASSLGTNSRPEQYF. In DNA form, the CDR3 reads TGTGCCAGCAGCTTAGGTACGAACAGTCGCCCCGAGCAGTACTTC.

V usage is TRBV5-1 and J usage is TRBJ2-3; the match to TRBD2 covers 13 bases. The CDR3 covers 18 residues. After removal of 4 bases from V and 0 bases from J, the junction contained 8 bases not matched to a gene. The germline CDR1 and CDR2 sequences are SGHRS and YFSETQ. In DNA, the CDR3 is TGCGCCAGCAGCCTAGGACTAGCGGGGGTTAGCAGCACAGATACGCAGTATTTT. Translated: CASSLGLAGVSSTDTQYF.

Only a few counts were recorded for this clone. The chain recombines TRBV5-4 with TRBJ2-7; possibly TRBD2 for D (6 bases). Germline assignment: CDR1 SGHNT and CDR2 YYREEE (reference sequence). This CDR3 is 16 amino acids long. The V end was cut by 4 bases, the J end by 0 bases, with 17 bases between. CDR3 amino acids: CASSPLMERASYEQYF. The CDR3 nucleotides read TGTGCCAGCAGCCCTCTGATGGAGCGGGCCTCCTACGAGCAGTACTTC.

The CDR3 DNA reads as TGTGCCACCAGCAAAAGGACAGGGGGAAACAATGAGCAGTTCTTC. This gives the protein CATSKRTGGNNEQFF. V and J are TRBV15 and TRBJ2-1; 10 nucleotides line up with TRBD1. Germline assignment: CDR1 LNHNV and CDR2 YYDKDF (reference sequence). The length of the CDR3 is 15 residues. V lost 4 bases, J lost 5 bases, and 5 bases stayed unmatched.

V is TRBV7-9 and J is TRBJ2-5; 7 positions match TRBD1. The J call is doubtful: the DNA matches TRBJ2-7 better. The CDR3 has 13 amino acids. Germline V gene data show CDR1 as SEHNR and CDR2 as FQNEAQ (reference sequence). The chain's CDR3 is CASSVGGGYEQYF. The CDR3 DNA reads as TGTGCCAGCAGCGTAGGGGGCGGCTACGAGCAGTACTTC.

Details on this clone: Other DNA sequences within the sample encode an identical CDR3. This chain uses TRBV18 with TRBJ1-5; a weak D match, TRBD1 (6 bases). From germline, CDR1 is KGHSH and CDR2 LQKENI. Trimming removed 3 bases at V and 0 bases at J, with 12 bases between. CDR3 length: 16 residues. In DNA, the CDR3 is TGTGCCAGCTCACCGACAGGTGACACTAGCAATCAGCCCCAGCATTTT. Residues: CASSPTGDTSNQPQHF.

The chain combines TRBV10-3 with TRBJ2-1; 11 nucleotides match TRBD1. This CDR3 is built from 15 residues. Germline V lookup: CDR1 ENHRY, CDR2 SYGVKD. Trimming at V came to 6 bases and at J to 7 bases, leaving 8 bases not matched to a gene. DNA of the CDR3: TGTGCCATCAGAGGGACAGGGGGGAGTGGGAATGAGCAGTTCTTC. Translating gives CAIRGTGGSGNEQFF.

A few counts support this clone. The chain has TRBV6-5 and TRBJ1-2; 8 positions match TRBD1. CDR3 length equals 13 residues. Germline CDR1 and CDR2: MNHEY and SVGAGI. J gave up 4 bases and V 6 bases, and 4 bases lay outside the gene matches. The CDR3 coding sequence is TGTGCCAGCAGCCCCACAGGGGGCTATGGCTACACCTTC. It is translated as CASSPTGGYGYTF.

This clone appeared a single time. The V and J genes are TRBV7-9 and TRBJ2-1; 8 nucleotides align to TRBD2. The CDR3 totals 15 residues. Trimming took 7 bases from V and 2 from J; bases not matched to a gene: 7. Germline CDR1 reads SEHNR; CDR2 reads FQNEAQ (reference sequence). For the CDR3, the DNA is TGTGCCAGCACCCCCGGGGGGGCAACCTACAATGAGCAGTTCTTC. As protein: CASTPGGATYNEQFF.

The CDR3: CASSRGTAEGQPQHF. Written as DNA, the CDR3 is TGTGCCAGCAGTCGCGGGACAGCAGAAGGACAGCCCCAGCATTTT. V is TRBV5-4 and J is TRBJ1-5; the match to TRBD1 covers 7 bases. J lost 7 bases, V lost 5 bases, and 12 bases had no gene match. The CDR3 extends over 15 amino acids. Germline V gives CDR1 SGHNT, CDR2 YYREEE (reference sequence).

This clone was recorded a few times. The gene calls are TRBV19 and TRBJ1-1; a weak D match, TRBD1 (5 bases). Germline V gives CDR1 LNHDA, CDR2 SQIVND (reference sequence). This CDR3 is built from 14 residues. Trimming removed 3 bases from V and 9 bases from J, with 17 bases in between. This CDR3 is CASSIRERSQQAFF. CDR3 coding DNA: TGTGCCAGTAGTATCAGGGAACGGAGTCAGCAAGCTTTCTTT.

The chain links TRBV9 to TRBJ1-4; a possible D gene is TRBD1 (5 bases). This CDR3 is 15 amino acids long. The V and J ends lost 6 bases and 2 bases respectively, with 14 bases between them. CDR1 and CDR2 from the germline V gene are SGDLS and YYNGEE. CDR3 sequence (DNA): TGTGCCAGCAACGACGGGGGTCGCACTAATGAAAAACTGTTTTTT. Translation: CASNDGGRTNEKLFF.

The chain carries TRBV5-1 and TRBJ2-1; 9 bases map to TRBD2. With V trimmed by 0 bases and J by 10 bases, 8 bases remained unmatched. CDR1 is SGHRS and CDR2 is YFSETQ in the germline V gene. There are 15 residues in the CDR3. CDR3 region: CASSLGTSASREQFF. The DNA of the CDR3 is TGCGCCAGCAGCTTGGGGACTAGCGCGAGCCGGGAGCAGTTCTTC.

The V and J genes are TRBV2 and TRBJ1-1; a weak D match, TRBD1 (5 bases). Germline V gives CDR1 SNHLY, CDR2 FYNNEI. The CDR3 extends over 11 amino acids. V was cut by 8 bases and J by 3 bases, with 7 bases left in between. CDR3 in amino acids: CASEGDTEAFF. In DNA form, the CDR3 reads TGTGCCAGCGAAGGGGACACTGAAGCTTTCTTT.

This sequence joins TRBV2 and TRBJ1-3; 8 bases align to TRBD1. Trimming removed 4 bases from V and 4 bases from J; junction bases left unmatched: 3. Per germline, CDR1 SNHLY and CDR2 FYNNEI. The CDR3 extends over 14 amino acids. The CDR3 region is CASSGQGRGNTIYF. The CDR3 region has the DNA TGTGCCAGCAGTGGACAGGGGCGGGGAAACACCATATATTTT.

The gene calls are TRBV6-1 and TRBJ1-5, with 10 bases matching TRBD1. V lost 7 bases, J lost 6 bases, and 6 bases stayed unmatched. This CDR3 has 14 amino acids. Germline V gives CDR1 MNHNS, CDR2 SASEGT. In DNA form, the CDR3 reads TGTGCCAGCAAGTACGGGACAGGGGCTCAGCCCCAGCATTTT. Its protein product is CASKYGTGAQPQHF.

This clone has a single count. The chain couples TRBV5-1 to TRBJ2-1; perhaps TRBD2 as D (5 bases). CDR3 length: 16 amino acids. V was cut by 0 bases and J by 3 bases, with 13 bases left in between. Germline assignment: CDR1 SGHRS and CDR2 YFSETQ. The DNA of the CDR3 is TGCGCCAGCAGCTTGGAAAGTCGGGGATACTACAATGAGCAGTTCTTC. It encodes CASSLESRGYYNEQFF.

CDR3 sequence (DNA): TGTGCCAGCAGCGTAGGGACTCAGAGCTCCTACGAGCAGTACTTC. It encodes CASSVGTQSSYEQYF. This chain links TRBV9 with TRBJ2-7, with D perhaps matching TRBD2 (5 bases). The CDR3 has 15 residues. Looked up from germline, CDR1 is SGDLS and CDR2 is YYNGEE. V lost 0 bases and J lost 0, with 10 bases in between.